Following are 14 T cell receptor beta chains from one sample sequenced in a study of beta chain features in type 1 diabetes. The authors reverse transcribed all of the isolated RNA, so sequencing captured expressed TCRB transcripts. Sequencing was performed with immunoSEQ multiplex PCR; in TCRdb, only in-frame clones are kept and a portion is missing. The sample records over 100,000 clones, approximately 39% being singletons. Sequenced sample: stem cell memory CD4+ T cells from blood. The receptors derive from a woman younger than 30 in good health.

This chain joins TRBV11-3 and TRBJ2-1, with D uncertain. Germline assignment: CDR1 SGHNT and CDR2 YENEEA. V was shortened by 1 base and J by 0 bases, with 7 bases between the two germline ends. The CDR3 extends over 15 amino acids. The CDR3 sequence: CASSLGGGSYNEQFF. CDR3 nucleotides: TGTGCCAGCAGCTTAGGCGGTGGCTCCTACAATGAGCAGTTCTTC.

The chain employs TRBV10-3 and TRBJ2-7, with TRBD2 matching over 7 bases. Unmatched junction bases numbered 5, after V lost 4 bases and J lost 2 bases. This CDR3 region has 14 residues. Germline V lookup: CDR1 ENHRY, CDR2 SYGVKD. This chain's CDR3 is CAISASGITYEQYF. CDR3 coding DNA: TGTGCCATCAGTGCTAGCGGAATAACCTACGAGCAGTACTTC.

This clone was observed a few times. The rearrangement uses TRBV7-2 and TRBJ1-1, with 8 positions matching TRBD1. The length of the CDR3 is 15 residues. V lost 1 base to trimming and J lost 4 bases; unmatched junction nucleotides: 5. The germline gives CDR1 SGHTA, CDR2 FQGNSA. The CDR3 DNA reads TGTGCCAGCAGCTTAGACAGGGGGGGAGGCACTGAAGCTTTCTTT. Residues: CASSLDRGGGTEAFF.

Only a few counts were recorded for this clone. CDR3 sequence: CASSSTGIYEQYF. For the CDR3, the DNA is TGTGCCAGCAGCTCCACGGGGATCTACGAGCAGTACTTC. The genes are TRBV7-9 and TRBJ2-7; the D gene is possibly TRBD2 (5 bases). V was pared by 4 bases and J by 3 bases, with 10 bases between. The CDR3 loop spans 13 amino acids. Germline CDR1 reads SEHNR; CDR2 reads FQNEAQ (reference sequence).

The V call is TRBV2, the J call TRBJ2-1; TRBD2 matches 7 bases. V gave up 1 base and J gave up 3 bases; unmatched junction bases: 12. The CDR3 spans 18 residues. Germline loops: CDR1 SNHLY, CDR2 FYNNEI. Here the CDR3 DNA reads TGTGCCAGCAGTGAAGTCTATCACGGACTAGAACTCTACAATGAGCAGTTCTTC. This gives the protein CASSEVYHGLELYNEQFF.

The rearrangement uses TRBV5-1 and TRBJ2-1; 9 bases are shared with TRBD2. Germline V lookup: CDR1 SGHRS, CDR2 YFSETQ. The CDR3 spans 16 residues. J gave up 10 bases and V 0 bases, and 11 bases lay outside the gene matches. The CDR3 loop is CASSLDGGRASREQFF. In DNA form, the CDR3 reads TGCGCCAGCAGCTTGGATGGCGGGAGGGCCTCGAGGGAGCAGTTCTTC.

V and J are TRBV7-2 and TRBJ2-3, with 12 bases aligning to TRBD2. The CDR3 loop spans 15 amino acids. Germline values: CDR1 SGHTA, CDR2 FQGNSA. Trimming cost V 1 base and J 5 bases; bases outside gene matches: 1. The CDR3 here is CASSLGGLAGDTQYF. CDR3 DNA: TGTGCCAGCAGCTTAGGGGGACTAGCGGGAGATACGCAGTATTTT.

This sequence joins TRBV7-8 and TRBJ1-4; 7 bases align to TRBD1. V lost 7 bases, J lost 11 bases, and 10 bases stayed unmatched. The CDR3 runs to 13 residues. Germline V lookup: CDR1 SGHVS, CDR2 FQNEAQ. The CDR3 region is CASTSDRFGKLFF. The CDR3 nucleotides read TGTGCCAGCACGTCGGACAGGTTCGGGAAACTGTTTTTT. The whole variable domain, remainder taken from reference TRBV7-8 and TRBJ1-4, is GAGVSQSPRYKVAKRGQDVALRCDPISGHVSLFWYQQALGQGPEFLTYFQNEAQLDKSGLPSDRFFAERPEGSVSTLKIQRTQQEDSAVYLCASTSDRFGKLFFGSGTQLSVL.

The chain carries TRBV7-2 and TRBJ1-2; a possible D gene is TRBD1 (5 bases). The V end lost 5 bases, the J end lost 2 bases, and 12 bases lay between the germline ends. The CDR3 contains 14 residues. Germline V gene sequence: CDR1 SGHTA, CDR2 FQGNSA. CDR3: CASSRTGSNYGYTF. As DNA, the CDR3 is TGTGCCAGCAGCCGTACAGGCTCCAACTATGGCTACACCTTC.

The chain is built from TRBV21-1 and TRBJ2-7; the DNA was not compared with TRBD2, the D call given in the table. TRBV21-1 is termed a pseudogene. CDR3 length equals 20 residues. CDR3 amino acids: CASSKGPTSGSDKSSYEQYF. CDR3 sequence (DNA): TGTGCCAGCAGCAAAGGACCGACTAGCGGGAGCGATAAATCATCCTACGAGCAGTACTTC.

This clone was observed a few times. The rearrangement uses TRBV14 and TRBJ2-1; a possible D gene is TRBD2 (5 bases). Trimming stripped 0 bases from V and 8 bases from J, with 11 bases between. The CDR3 totals 14 residues. Germline CDR1 is SGHDN and CDR2 is FVKESK. The CDR3 spells CASSQDRKGDEQFF. The CDR3 bases are TGTGCCAGCAGCCAAGATAGGAAGGGAGATGAGCAGTTCTTC.

This chain uses TRBV9 with TRBJ1-2; D gene unclear. Germline V gene sequence: CDR1 SGDLS, CDR2 YYNGEE. This CDR3 is 14 amino acids long. Trimming removed 5 bases from V and 1 base from J, with 12 bases in between. CDR3 region: CASSEGVLNYGYTF. CDR3 in DNA: TGTGCCAGCAGTGAGGGAGTGCTTAACTATGGCTACACCTTC.

The V and J genes are TRBV5-1 and TRBJ2-6, with 12 bases aligning to TRBD2. Germline values: CDR1 SGHRS, CDR2 YFSETQ. V was pared by 6 bases and J by 0 bases, with 4 bases of the junction left unmatched. The CDR3 covers 17 residues. DNA of the CDR3: TGCGCCAGCACTCGGACTAGCGGGGACTCTGGGGCCAACGTCCTGACTTTC. Its protein is CASTRTSGDSGANVLTF.

This sequence joins TRBV10-3 and TRBJ2-2, with unresolved D. The CDR3 totals 13 residues. The V end was cut by 10 bases, the J end by 2 bases, with 11 bases between. The germline V gene encodes CDR1 ENHRY and CDR2 SYGVKD. The CDR3 reads CATSNLNTGELFF. CDR3 nucleotide sequence: TGTGCCACCTCGAACCTAAACACCGGGGAGCTGTTTTTT.